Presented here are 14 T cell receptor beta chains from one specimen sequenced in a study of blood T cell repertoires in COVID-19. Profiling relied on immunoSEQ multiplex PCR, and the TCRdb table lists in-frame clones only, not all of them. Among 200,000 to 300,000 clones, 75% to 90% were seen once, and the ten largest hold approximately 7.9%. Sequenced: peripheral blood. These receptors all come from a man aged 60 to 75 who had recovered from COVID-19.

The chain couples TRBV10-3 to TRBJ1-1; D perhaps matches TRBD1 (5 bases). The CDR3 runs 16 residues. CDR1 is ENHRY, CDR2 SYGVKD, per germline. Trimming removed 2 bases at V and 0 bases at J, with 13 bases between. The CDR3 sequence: CAISESEGHLNTEAFF. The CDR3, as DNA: TGTGCCATCAGTGAGAGTGAAGGACATTTGAACACTGAAGCTTTCTTT.

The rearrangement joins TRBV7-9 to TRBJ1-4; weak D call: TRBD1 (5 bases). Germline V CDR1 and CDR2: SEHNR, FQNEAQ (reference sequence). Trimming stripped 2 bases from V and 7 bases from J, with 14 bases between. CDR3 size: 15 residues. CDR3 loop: CASSLRAAGGEKLFF. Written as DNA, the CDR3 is TGTGCCAGCAGCTTAAGGGCGGCCGGGGGTGAAAAACTGTTTTTT.

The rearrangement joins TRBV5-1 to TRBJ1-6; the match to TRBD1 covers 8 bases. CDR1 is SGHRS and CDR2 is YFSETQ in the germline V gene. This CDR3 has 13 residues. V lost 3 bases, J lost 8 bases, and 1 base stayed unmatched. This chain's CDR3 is CASSSTGDSPLHF. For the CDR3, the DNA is TGCGCCAGCAGCTCGACAGGGGATTCACCCCTCCACTTT.

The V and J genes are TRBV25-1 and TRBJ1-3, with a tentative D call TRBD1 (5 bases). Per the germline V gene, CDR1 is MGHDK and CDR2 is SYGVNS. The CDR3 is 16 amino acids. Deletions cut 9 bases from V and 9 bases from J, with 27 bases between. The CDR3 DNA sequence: TGTGCCAGATTAAAACTCAGGGCGCTTACCTGGGGCACCATATATTTT. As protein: CARLKLRALTWGTIYF.

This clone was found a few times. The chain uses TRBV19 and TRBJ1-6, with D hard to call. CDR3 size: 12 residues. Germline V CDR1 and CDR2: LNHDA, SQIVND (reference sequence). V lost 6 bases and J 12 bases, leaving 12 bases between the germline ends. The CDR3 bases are TGTGCCAGTAGACCCCCCCGGGGACCCCTCCACTTT. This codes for CASRPPRGPLHF.

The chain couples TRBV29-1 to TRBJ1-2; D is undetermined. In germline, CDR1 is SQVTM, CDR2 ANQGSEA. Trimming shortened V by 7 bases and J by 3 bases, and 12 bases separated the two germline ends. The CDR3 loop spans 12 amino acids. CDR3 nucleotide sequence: TGCAGCGATCACCGGGAAGACTATGGCTACACCTTC. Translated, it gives CSDHREDYGYTF. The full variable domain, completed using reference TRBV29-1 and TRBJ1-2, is SAVISQKPSRDICQRGTSLTIQCQVDSQVTMMFWYRQQPGQSLTLIATANQGSEATYESGFVIDKFPISRPNLTFSTLTVSNMSPEDSSIYLCSDHREDYGYTFGSGTRLTVV.

CDR3 nucleotides: TGTGCCAGCAGCCATTTTCGCGGGGGGCTCACAGATACGCAGTATTTT. Protein sequence: CASSHFRGGLTDTQYF. This sequence joins TRBV5-8 and TRBJ2-3, with TRBD2 identical over 8 bases. CDR1 SGHTS and CDR2 YDEGEE come from the germline V gene. CDR3 length: 16 residues. After removal of 4 bases from V and 2 bases from J, the junction contained 9 bases not matched to a gene.

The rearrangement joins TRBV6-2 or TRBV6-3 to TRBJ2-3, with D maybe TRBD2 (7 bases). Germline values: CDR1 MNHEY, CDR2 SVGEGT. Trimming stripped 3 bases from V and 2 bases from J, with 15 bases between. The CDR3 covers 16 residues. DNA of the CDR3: TGTGCCAGCAGTTATGTTAGGGGGGGCTCCACAGATACGCAGTATTTT. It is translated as CASSYVRGGSTDTQYF.

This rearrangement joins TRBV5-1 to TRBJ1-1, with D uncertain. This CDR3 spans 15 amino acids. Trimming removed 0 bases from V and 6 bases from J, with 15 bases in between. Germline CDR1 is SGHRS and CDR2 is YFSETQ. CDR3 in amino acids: CASSLDPVGVPEAFF. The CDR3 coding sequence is TGCGCCAGCAGCTTGGATCCGGTAGGAGTCCCTGAAGCTTTCTTT.

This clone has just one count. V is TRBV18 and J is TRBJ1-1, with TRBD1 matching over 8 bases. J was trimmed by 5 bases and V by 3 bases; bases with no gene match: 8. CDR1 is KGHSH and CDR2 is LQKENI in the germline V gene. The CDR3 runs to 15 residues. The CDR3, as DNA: TGTGCCAGCTCACCGGACAGGGTACCCCTGACTGAAGCTTTCTTT. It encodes CASSPDRVPLTEAFF. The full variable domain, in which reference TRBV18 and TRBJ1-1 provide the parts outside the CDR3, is NAGVMQNPRHLVRRRGQEARLRCSPMKGHSHVYWYRQLPEEGLKFMVYLQKENIIDESGMPKERFSAEFPKEGPSILRIQQVVRGDSAAYFCASSPDRVPLTEAFFGQGTRLTVV.

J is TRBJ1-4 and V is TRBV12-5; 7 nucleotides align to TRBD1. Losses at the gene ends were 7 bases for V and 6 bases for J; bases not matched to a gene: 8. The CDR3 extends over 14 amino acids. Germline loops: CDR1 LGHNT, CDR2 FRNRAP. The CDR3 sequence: CASAKGQDDEKLFF. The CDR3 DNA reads TGTGCTAGTGCCAAAGGACAGGACGATGAAAAACTGTTTTTT. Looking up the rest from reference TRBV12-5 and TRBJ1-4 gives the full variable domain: DARVTQTPRHKVTEMGQEVTMRCQPILGHNTVFWYRQTMMQGLELLAYFRNRAPLDDSGMPKDRFSAEMPDATLATLKIQPSEPRDSAVYFCASAKGQDDEKLFFGSGTQLSVL.

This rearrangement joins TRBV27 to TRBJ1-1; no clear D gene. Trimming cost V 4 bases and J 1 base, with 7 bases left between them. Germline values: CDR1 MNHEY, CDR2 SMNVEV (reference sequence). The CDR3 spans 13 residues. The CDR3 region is CASSWRANTEAFF. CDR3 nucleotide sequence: TGTGCCAGCAGTTGGAGGGCGAACACTGAAGCTTTCTTT.

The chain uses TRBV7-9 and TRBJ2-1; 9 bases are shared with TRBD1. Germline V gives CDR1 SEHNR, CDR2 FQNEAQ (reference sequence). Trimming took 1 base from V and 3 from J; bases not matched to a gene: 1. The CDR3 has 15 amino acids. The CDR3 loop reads CASSLDRGLYNEQFF. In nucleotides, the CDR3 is TGTGCCAGCAGCTTAGACAGGGGGCTCTACAATGAGCAGTTCTTC.

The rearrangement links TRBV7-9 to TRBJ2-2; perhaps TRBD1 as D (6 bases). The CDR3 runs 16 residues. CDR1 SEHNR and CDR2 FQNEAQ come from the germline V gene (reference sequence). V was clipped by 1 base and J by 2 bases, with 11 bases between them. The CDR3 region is CASSLGQGHNTGELFF. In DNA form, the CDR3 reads TGTGCCAGCAGCTTAGGGCAGGGACACAACACCGGGGAGCTGTTTTTT.